This T cell receptor beta chain was observed in a study of blood T cell repertoires in COVID-19. Across the whole study: From T cells, B-cell-depleted T cells, or PBMCs came the material, which was cDNA or gDNA.

Clones were sequenced by immunoSEQ multiplex PCR, and TCRdb holds only the in-frame ones, with some missing. The table lists fewer than 250,000 clones, about nine tenths of them singletons. The CDR3 extends over 14 amino acids. Trimming removed 2 bases at V and 5 bases at J, with 12 bases between. CDR1 is MNHEY, CDR2 SVGAGI, per germline. The sample taken for sequencing was peripheral blood. The sequence was obtained from a man between 25 and 39 years old with acute or convalescent COVID-19. V gene TRBV6-5 combines with J gene TRBJ2-5, with a tentative D call TRBD2 (7 bases). CDR3 sequence (DNA): TGTGCCAGCAGTTACGGGAGGGGGACGGAGACCCAGTACTTC. It translates to CASSYGRGTETQYF.